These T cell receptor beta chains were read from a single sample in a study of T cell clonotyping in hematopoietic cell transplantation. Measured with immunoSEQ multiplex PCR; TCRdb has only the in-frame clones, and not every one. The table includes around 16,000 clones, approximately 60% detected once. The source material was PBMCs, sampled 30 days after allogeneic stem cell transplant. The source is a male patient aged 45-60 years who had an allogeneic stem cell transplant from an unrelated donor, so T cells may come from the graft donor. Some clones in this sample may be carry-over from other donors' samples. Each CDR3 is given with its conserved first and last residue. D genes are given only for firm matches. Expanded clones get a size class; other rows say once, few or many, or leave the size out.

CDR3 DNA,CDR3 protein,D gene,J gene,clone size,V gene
TGTGCCAGCAGCCCCCAAACTAGCGACCCCTACGAGCAGTACTTC,CASSPQTSDPYEQYF,TRBD2,TRBJ2-7,.,TRBV7-2
TGTGCCAGCAGTTTCCTCGACCATAATTCACCCCTCCACTTT,CASSFLDHNSPLHF,.,TRBJ1-6,.,TRBV28
TGTGCCTTTTACAGGGAAGAAGGAAACACCATATATTTT,CAFYREEGNTIYF,.,TRBJ1-3,.,TRBV30
TGTGCCAGCAGAGGCAGAGCTAACTATGGCTACACCTTC,CASRGRANYGYTF,.,TRBJ1-2,.,TRBV25-1
TGTGCCACCCAATCCCAGCAAACTCCGAATACGCAGTATTTT,CATQSQQTPNTQYF,.,TRBJ2-3,few,TRBV7-6
TGTGCCTGGAGTGTGAATTACTATGGCTACACCTTC,CAWSVNYYGYTF,.,TRBJ1-2,.,TRBV30
TGTGCCTGGAGTGGGGGACCGAGCAATCAGCCCCAGCATTTT,CAWSGGPSNQPQHF,.,TRBJ1-5,.,TRBV30
TGTGCCAGCAGTCACGGTTTAGTAGCTTTCTTT,CASSHGLVAFF,.,TRBJ1-1,.,TRBV6-5
TGCAGCGTTGAAGTCGGGGACAGGGGGCGAGGGGAGCAGTACTTC,CSVEVGDRGRGEQYF,TRBD1,TRBJ2-7,.,TRBV29-1
TGTGCCAGCAGCTTTCTTTTTGGGGATGCTGAGAACTATGGCTACACCTTC,CASSFLFGDAENYGYTF,.,TRBJ1-2,once,TRBV5-6
TGTGCCAGCAGTTTAGGGGGAGTAACCAATGAGCAGTTCTTC,CASSLGGVTNEQFF,.,TRBJ2-1,.,TRBV6-5
TGTGCCAGTAGTACGGGACAGAGTGGGGGCTACACCTTC,CASSTGQSGGYTF,TRBD1,TRBJ1-2,.,TRBV19
TGCGCCAGCAGCCGGGAGGGGCTGGAAAACAATGAGCAGTTCTTC,CASSREGLENNEQFF,TRBD2,TRBJ2-1,.,TRBV4-3
TGTGCCAGTAGTTCCGGGTCAGCGGGCAATCAGCCCCAGCATTTT,CASSSGSAGNQPQHF,.,TRBJ1-5,.,TRBV19
TGTGCCCAAAGGATGGACTACGAGCAGTACTTC,CAQRMDYEQYF,.,TRBJ2-7,.,TRBV30
TGCAGCGTCGAGACCTCCATGGCTTTCTTT,CSVETSMAFF,.,TRBJ1-1,few,TRBV29-1
TGTGCCAGCATTCCACCGGGCCCCCCACAGGGCCATGGCTACACCTTC,CASIPPGPPQGHGYTF,.,TRBJ1-2,few,TRBV28
TGTGCCAGCAGTGACCCCGGGGGCGGTCAGCCCCAGCATTTT,CASSDPGGGQPQHF,.,TRBJ1-5,few,TRBV2
TGTGCCAGCAGCTTGGACGGGATTAGCAATCAGCCCCAGCATTTT,CASSLDGISNQPQHF,.,TRBJ1-5,.,TRBV5-8
TGCAGCGTTGAAAAATCAACAGGGACTGAAGCTTTCTTT,CSVEKSTGTEAFF,.,TRBJ1-1,.,TRBV29-1
TGTGCCAGCAGCCCCGGGACCCCTAGGGACTATGGCTACACCTTC,CASSPGTPRDYGYTF,.,TRBJ1-2,.,TRBV7-2
TGTGCCAGTAACCTAGGGGAGCCGGGAAACACTGAAGCTTTCTTT,CASNLGEPGNTEAFF,.,TRBJ1-1,.,TRBV19
TGTGCCAGCAGTGAACGGGACAGCTCTGGGGCCAACGTCCTGACTTTC,CASSERDSSGANVLTF,TRBD1,TRBJ2-6,few,TRBV6-1
TGTGCCAGCAGTTTTGGGACAGGGAGTAAATGGGGGAACACTGAAGCTTTCTTT,CASSFGTGSKWGNTEAFF,TRBD1,TRBJ1-1,.,TRBV28
TGTGCCAGCAGCTTGGGGGACCCCCGGGGGCGTCTGTTTTTT,CASSLGDPRGRLFF,.,TRBJ1-4,.,TRBV7-2
TGTGCCAGCAGCTATGCGTACCAAGAGACCCAGTACTTC,CASSYAYQETQYF,.,TRBJ2-5,.,TRBV11-3
TGTGCCATCATGCAGACTAGCGGGAGCTACGAGCAGTACTTC,CAIMQTSGSYEQYF,TRBD2,TRBJ2-7,.,TRBV10-3
TGTGCCTGGAGTGTACCGTCCACAGACACCTTTACTTTTGGAAACACCATATATTTT,CAWSVPSTDTFTFGNTIYF,.,TRBJ1-3,.,TRBV30
TGTGCCATCAGTGAGTACGGACAGGGACTTGGTGGCTACACCTTC,CAISEYGQGLGGYTF,TRBD1,TRBJ1-2,.,TRBV10-3
TGTGCCAGCAGTGTCCAGCGGGGTTCTGCTTACGAGCAGTACTTC,CASSVQRGSAYEQYF,TRBD2,TRBJ2-7,.,TRBV25-1
TGTGCCATCAGTGAGTCCCGGGGGGAGGGCTACGAGCAGTACTTC,CAISESRGEGYEQYF,TRBD2,TRBJ2-7,few,TRBV10-3
TGTGCCAGCAGCCCGCGACAGCTGAACACTGAAGCTTTCTTT,CASSPRQLNTEAFF,.,TRBJ1-1,once,TRBV7-6
TGTGCCAGCAGTTTTGGGGGCAGGGGGCCGGGTGGCTACACCTTC,CASSFGGRGPGGYTF,TRBD1,TRBJ1-2,few,TRBV27
TGTGCCAGCAGTGTTGGCGGGGGCTCCTACGAGCAGTACTTC,CASSVGGGSYEQYF,TRBD2,TRBJ2-7,.,TRBV6-1
TGTGCCAGCAGTTTGCTGGGACAGGGGGGCACTGAAGCTTTCTTT,CASSLLGQGGTEAFF,TRBD1,TRBJ1-1,.,TRBV27
TGTGCCAGTAGTATAGGAATTGCCACTGAAGCTTTCTTT,CASSIGIATEAFF,.,TRBJ1-1,.,TRBV19
TGTGCCAGCAGCATGGGCACGGGAGGGGACACTGAAGCTTTCTTT,CASSMGTGGDTEAFF,.,TRBJ1-1,few,TRBV11-2
TGTGCCAGCAGTGGGACTCTTCAGCCCCAGCATTTT,CASSGTLQPQHF,.,TRBJ1-5,.,TRBV6-6
TGCAGCGTTGGGACAGCCGAGCAGTTCTTC,CSVGTAEQFF,.,TRBJ2-1,.,TRBV29-1
TGTGCCTGGAGTGCAGATTGGGAAGCTTTCTTT,CAWSADWEAFF,.,TRBJ1-1,.,TRBV30
TGTGCCAGCAGTCTTCAGGGGGCTGGGGGCTACACCTTC,CASSLQGAGGYTF,TRBD1,TRBJ1-2,few,TRBV27
TGCGCCAGCAGCCCGTTCCCCGGGACACGGAATGGCTACACCTTC,CASSPFPGTRNGYTF,.,TRBJ1-2,.,TRBV4-3
TGCGCCAGCAGCCCCGGGACGGGTACTGAAGCTTTCTTT,CASSPGTGTEAFF,.,TRBJ1-1,.,TRBV4-3